The next 20 T cell receptor beta chains were all read from a single sample in a study of blood T cells in healthy people across ages. A J-beta primer mix and a sample-barcoded 5' primer were used in a second PCR of about 7 to 12 cycles. MiXCR, applied by TCRdb to the 5' RACE reads, yields one record per CDR3 protein. The table has around 1,000,000 distinct CDR3 sequences, about 23% seen once. The same data also contributed to another study, on T cells of mothers and their children.

The material sequenced was blood. The receptors were sampled from a girl aged 2-10 years in good health.

The rearrangement uses TRBV20-1 and TRBJ2-1; the match to TRBD2 covers 9 bases. This CDR3 region has 18 residues. V dropped 3 bases and J dropped 4; count of bases not matched to a gene: 16. Germline CDR1 and CDR2: DFQATT and SNEGSKA (reference sequence). CDR3 in amino acids: CSASPVQTLAGRYNEQFF. Here the CDR3 DNA reads TGCAGTGCTAGCCCTGTCCAAACTCTAGCGGGGAGATACAATGAGCAGTTCTTC.

There are a few counts of this clonotype. This chain uses TRBV6-6 with TRBJ2-5, with D possibly being TRBD2 (7 bases). The germline V gene encodes CDR1 MNHNY and CDR2 SVGAGI (reference sequence). The length of the CDR3 is 16 residues. Trimming removed 0 bases at V and 5 bases at J, with 16 bases between. CDR3 sequence: CASSYSRGALGETQYF. The CDR3 DNA reads as TGTGCCAGCAGTTACTCTCGGGGGGCCTTGGGGGAGACCCAGTACTTC.

The V gene is TRBV2, the J gene TRBJ2-2, with D perhaps TRBD1 (5 bases). CDR1 and CDR2 from the germline V gene are SNHLY and FYNNEI. Deletions cut 1 base from V and 5 bases from J, with 11 bases between. This CDR3 has 15 amino acids. The CDR3 here is CASSEVGQSTGELFF. The CDR3 coding sequence is TGTGCCAGCAGTGAAGTGGGGCAGAGTACCGGGGAGCTGTTTTTT. The whole variable domain, filled in from reference TRBV2 and TRBJ2-2, reads EPEVTQTPSHQVTQMGQEVILRCVPISNHLYFYWYRQILGQKVEFLVSFYNNEISEKSEIFDDQFSVERPDGSNFTLKIRSTKLEDSAMYFCASSEVGQSTGELFFGEGSRLTVL.

This clonotype has a handful of counts. The chain is built from TRBV7-8 and TRBJ2-5; TRBD1 matches 9 bases. From germline, CDR1 is SGHVS and CDR2 FQNEAQ. The CDR3 loop spans 15 amino acids. J was trimmed by 11 bases and V by 6 bases; bases with no gene match: 16. The CDR3 nucleotides are TGTGCCAGCAGAACACCGGGACAGGGTACAAGGGAGCAGTACTTC. Amino acid sequence: CASRTPGQGTREQYF.

This clonotype was counted at least ten times. The chain joins TRBV6-2 or TRBV6-3 to TRBJ2-7, with D hard to call. V lost 5 bases, J lost 3 bases, and 5 bases lay in between. This CDR3 region has 11 residues. Germline loops: CDR1 MNHEY, CDR2 SVGEGT. Here the CDR3 reads CASSDNYEQYF. CDR3 sequence (DNA): TGTGCCAGCAGTGATAACTACGAGCAGTACTTC.

This sequence joins TRBV6-5 and TRBJ2-2, with D possibly being TRBD2 (5 bases). CDR1 is MNHEY and CDR2 is SVGAGI in the germline V gene. CDR3 length equals 17 residues. V dropped 6 bases and J dropped 4 bases, with 21 bases sitting between them. The CDR3 DNA is TGTGCCAGCAGATTAGTCGTCGGGCTGGAGGTCACCGGGGAGCTGTTTTTT. Translating it yields CASRLVVGLEVTGELFF.

V is TRBV7-9 and J is TRBJ2-7, with D possibly TRBD1 on 6 matching bases. The CDR3 extends over 13 amino acids. Germline lookup yields CDR1 SEHNR and CDR2 FQNEAQ (reference sequence). V was trimmed by 6 bases and J by 1 base, leaving 10 bases between them. The CDR3 nucleotides are TGTGCCAGCAGTCGGACAGCTTCCTACGAGCAGTACTTC. Amino acids: CASSRTASYEQYF.

The chain has TRBV7-2 and TRBJ1-5; TRBD1 is a possible D gene (5 bases). Looked up from germline, CDR1 is SGHTA and CDR2 is FQGNSA. There are 16 residues in the CDR3. V dropped 1 base and J dropped 0 bases, with 10 bases sitting between them. For the CDR3, the DNA is TGTGCCAGCAGCTTAGTAGGGACCTATAGCAATCAGCCCCAGCATTTT. Translation: CASSLVGTYSNQPQHF.

This chain connects TRBV29-1 to TRBJ2-6; possibly TRBD1 for D (6 bases). CDR3 size: 16 residues. The germline V gene encodes CDR1 SQVTM and CDR2 ANQGSEA. The germline V and J ends were trimmed by 2 bases and 2 bases, with 13 bases remaining between them. The CDR3 region is CSVEQGNVTGANVLTF. For the CDR3, the DNA is TGCAGCGTTGAACAGGGGAATGTCACTGGGGCCAACGTCCTGACTTTC.

This clonotype occurred a few times. The V call is TRBV4-2, the J call TRBJ2-7; tentatively, D is TRBD1 (6 bases). Germline V CDR1 and CDR2: LGHNA, YNFKEQ. The V end lost 0 bases, the J end lost 2 bases, and 11 bases lay between the germline ends. This CDR3 contains 15 residues. The CDR3 protein is CASSQEGHGTYEQYF. CDR3 sequence (DNA): TGTGCCAGCAGCCAAGAGGGACACGGAACCTACGAGCAGTACTTC.

The chain couples TRBV6-4 to TRBJ2-1; D is undetermined. Near its end, the DNA agrees better with TRBJ2-5, so the J call may be wrong. This CDR3 has 14 amino acids. CDR1 is MRHNA and CDR2 is SNTAGT in the germline V gene. CDR3 DNA: TGTGCCAGCAGAGTCACAGTTTTGGACGGGACCCAGTACTTC. Its translation: CASRVTVLDGTQYF.

This clonotype came up a few times. A junction end diverges from the germline sequence, so it may reflect a read error. V and J are TRBV5-1 and TRBJ2-5; D remains unclear. This CDR3 contains 12 residues. Germline CDR1 SGHRS, CDR2 YFSETQ. Here the CDR3 reads CASSLTWSTMIF. The CDR3 DNA is TGCGCCAGCAGCTTAACGTGGTCGACGATGATCTTC.

The chain carries TRBV3-1 and TRBJ2-5; TRBD2 agrees at 7 bases. The assigned J gene may be wrong: the sequence end matches TRBJ2-1 better. The CDR3 has 14 amino acids. Germline V gives CDR1 LGHDT, CDR2 YNNKEL (reference sequence). CDR3 sequence: CASSHAGDDNEQFF. DNA for the CDR3: TGTGCCAGCAGCCACGCGGGGGACGACAATGAGCAGTTCTTC.

This clonotype was observed a handful of times. The chain combines TRBV7-9 with TRBJ2-5; no reliable D call. The J call may be wrong; the DNA end is better matched by TRBJ2-1. The germline CDR1 and CDR2 sequences are SEHNR and FQNEAQ (reference sequence). This CDR3 has 14 residues. Written as DNA, the CDR3 is TGTGCCAGCAGGAGCAGGATAGGGCACAATGAGCAGTTCTTC. Its translation: CASRSRIGHNEQFF.

V usage is TRBV6-1 and J usage is TRBJ2-3; 10 bases are shared with TRBD2. The V gene end was trimmed by 6 bases and the J gene end by 3 bases; junction bases not matched to a gene: 9. Germline loops: CDR1 MNHNS, CDR2 SASEGT. This CDR3 has 16 residues. CDR3 sequence reads: CASSQPPSGGTDTQYF. CDR3 DNA: TGTGCCAGCAGCCAGCCCCCTAGCGGGGGAACAGATACGCAGTATTTT.

This clonotype was counted a few times. The chain employs TRBV7-9 and TRBJ2-1, with TRBD2 matching 9 bases. V dropped 1 base and J dropped 8; count of bases not matched to a gene: 6. The CDR3 length is 15 residues. Germline V gene data show CDR1 as SEHNR and CDR2 as FQNEAQ (reference sequence). The CDR3 DNA reads TGTGCCAGCAGCTTAGTTGAGGCGGGAGGGCATGAGCAGTTCTTC. The encoded protein is CASSLVEAGGHEQFF. The complete variable domain, with remaining parts taken from reference TRBV7-9 and TRBJ2-1, reads DTGVSQNPRHKITKRGQNVTFRCDPISEHNRLYWYRQTLGQGPEFLTYFQNEAQLEKSRLLSDRFSAERPKGSFSTLEIQRTEQGDSAMYLCASSLVEAGGHEQFFGPGTRLTVL.

About this clonotype itself: One end of the junction varies from germline; a read error may be responsible. The chain is built from TRBV7-2 and TRBJ2-5; possibly TRBD2 for D (6 bases). Germline V CDR1 and CDR2: SGHTA, FQGNSA. The CDR3 length is 11 residues. The CDR3 reads CASSLGLAAFF. CDR3 sequence (DNA): TGTGCCAGCAGCTTAGGGTTAGCGGCGTTCTTC. The entire variable domain, with the rest obtained from reference TRBV7-2 and TRBJ2-5, is as follows: GAGVSQSPSNKVTEKGKDVELRCDPISGHTALYWYRQSLGQGLEFLIYFQGNSAPDKSGLPSDRFSAERTGGSVSTLTIQRTQQEDSAVYLCASSLGLAAFFGPGTRLLVL.

The chain joins TRBV11-2 to TRBJ2-2; D uncertain. The ends were cut back, 5 bases at V and 0 bases at J, with 10 bases in the middle. Germline CDR1 is SGHAT and CDR2 is FQNNGV. The CDR3 has 15 amino acids. The CDR3 loop reads CASSDRGPNTGELFF. The CDR3, as DNA: TGTGCCAGCAGCGATAGAGGTCCGAACACCGGGGAGCTGTTTTTT.

This rearrangement joins TRBV11-1 to TRBJ2-1, with TRBD2 identical over 9 bases. With V trimmed by 5 bases and J by 4 bases, 6 bases remained unmatched. CDR1 is SGHAT and CDR2 is FQDESV in the germline V gene (reference sequence). The CDR3 sequence is 15 residues long. The CDR3 DNA reads TGTGCCAGCAGCATAGTAGCGGGAGCTTACAATGAGCAGTTCTTC. It encodes CASSIVAGAYNEQFF.

This clonotype occurred a few times. The chain recombines TRBV7-6 with TRBJ2-5; 11 bases fit TRBD2. Germline-derived CDR1 and CDR2 are SGHVS and FNYEAQ. The CDR3 runs to 14 residues. V shed 5 bases and J 4 bases; nucleotides not matched to a gene: 3. This chain's CDR3 is CASSPTSGIETQYF. In DNA, the CDR3 is TGTGCCAGCAGCCCGACTAGCGGGATAGAGACCCAGTACTTC.